These T cell receptor beta chains were read from a single sample in a study of PD-1 blockade in mismatch repair-deficient tumors. Clones were sequenced by immunoSEQ multiplex PCR, and TCRdb holds only the in-frame ones, with some missing. The data hold over 100,000 clones, with around 80% observed a single time. The specimen was peripheral blood, collected 60 weeks after starting pembrolizumab. These receptors were taken from an adult with mismatch repair-deficient cancer. The CDR3 runs from the conserved cysteine through the conserved F or W. D genes are given only for firm matches. Clone size, where shown, is once, few, many, or a class for clones that have expanded.

cdr3_length j_call d_call v_call clone_size cdr3_aa cdr3_nt
11 TRBJ2-3 TRBD2 TRBV19 - CGVMAPGGQYF TGTGGGGTCATGGCACCGGGGGGGCAGTATTTT
16 TRBJ2-5 TRBD1 TRBV19 - CASSITGQANQETQYF TGTGCCAGTAGTATAACAGGACAGGCAAACCAAGAGACCCAGTACTTC
16 TRBJ1-4 - TRBV4-2 - CASSRSRDATNEKLFF TGTGCCAGCAGCCGGTCCAGGGATGCAACTAATGAAAAACTGTTTTTT
16 TRBJ2-1 TRBD2 TRBV7-3 - CASSPLASGREKEQFF TGTGCCAGCAGCCCCCTGGCTAGCGGTCGGGAAAAGGAGCAGTTCTTC
14 TRBJ2-1 - TRBV7-9 - CASSLGGLNNEQFF TGTGCCAGCAGCTTAGGCGGGCTTAACAATGAGCAGTTCTTC
15 TRBJ1-2 TRBD1 TRBV30 - CAWSLRDRGSYGYTF TGTGCCTGGAGTCTCCGGGACAGGGGCAGCTATGGCTACACCTTC
12 TRBJ2-5 - TRBV6-1 - CASSSGLGTQYF TGTGCCAGCAGTTCGGGTTTGGGGACCCAGTACTTC
12 TRBJ2-7 - TRBV27 - CASRTGSYEQYF TGTGCCAGCAGGACAGGTTCCTACGAGCAGTACTTC
13 TRBJ2-1 - TRBV19 - CATSGTTFNEQFF TGTGCCACCTCCGGGACGACCTTCAATGAGCAGTTCTTC
14 TRBJ2-7 - TRBV11-2 - CASSSERRGHEQYF TGTGCCAGCAGCTCCGAGCGCCGAGGTCACGAGCAGTACTTC
16 TRBJ2-2 TRBD2 TRBV7-3 - CASSLGLAANTGELFF TGTGCCAGCAGCTTAGGGCTAGCGGCGAACACCGGGGAGCTGTTTTTT
13 TRBJ1-2 - TRBV14 once CASSQDRGGGYTF TGTGCCAGCAGCCAAGATCGGGGCGGCGGCTACACCTTC
14 TRBJ2-3 - TRBV6-6 - CASSASVGSDTQYF TGTGCCAGCAGCGCATCGGTTGGCTCGGATACGCAGTATTTT
15 TRBJ1-2 - TRBV29-1 - CSVESPGGAFYGYTF TGCAGCGTTGAAAGTCCGGGGGGCGCGTTCTATGGCTACACCTTC
15 TRBJ2-3 - TRBV4-1 - CASSQILSGSDTQYF TGCGCCAGCAGCCAAATACTCTCAGGGTCAGATACGCAGTATTTT
15 TRBJ2-2 - TRBV5-4 - CASSLGRENTGELFF TGTGCCAGCAGCTTGGGCAGGGAGAACACCGGGGAGCTGTTTTTT
13 TRBJ2-5 TRBD2 TRBV5-4 - CASSWGGSETQYF TGTGCCAGCAGCTGGGGCGGGAGTGAGACCCAGTACTTC
13 TRBJ1-2 - TRBV5-1 - CASSFDSLYGYTF TGCGCCAGCAGCTTCGACAGCCTCTATGGCTACACCTTC
17 TRBJ2-7 - TRBV7-8 - CASSRTSDLHRVAEQYF TGTGCCAGCAGCCGAACCTCGGACCTACACCGGGTGGCCGAGCAGTACTTC
14 TRBJ1-1 - TRBV7-2 few CASSLAGQSTEAFF TGTGCCAGCAGCTTAGCCGGACAGTCGACTGAAGCTTTCTTT
17 TRBJ2-3 TRBD2 TRBV19 once CASSTIWTSGFTDTQYF TGTGCCAGTAGTACTATATGGACTAGCGGATTCACAGATACGCAGTATTTT
14 TRBJ1-5 - TRBV10-3 - CAISADRSNQPQHF TGTGCCATCAGTGCGGACAGAAGCAATCAGCCCCAGCATTTT
14 TRBJ2-4 - TRBV19 - CASRRDRKANIQYF TGTGCCAGTAGGCGGGACAGAAAGGCAAACATTCAGTACTTC
11 TRBJ2-7 - TRBV10-3 - CAISDSYEQYF TGTGCCATCAGTGACTCCTACGAGCAGTACTTC
15 TRBJ2-1 - TRBV6-1 - CASSGFRLPYNEQFF TGTGCCAGCAGTGGTTTCCGTTTACCCTACAATGAGCAGTTCTTC
14 TRBJ2-2 - TRBV5-8 once CASGQRPNTGELFF TGTGCCAGCGGGCAGAGACCGAACACCGGGGAGCTGTTTTTT
17 TRBJ2-2 TRBD1 TRBV19 - CASSWGQALKNPGELFF TGTGCCAGTAGTTGGGGACAGGCCCTCAAGAACCCCGGGGAGCTGTTTTTT
13 TRBJ2-3 - TRBV9 - CASSETMQVTQYF TGTGCCAGCAGCGAGACTATGCAAGTAACGCAGTATTTT
15 TRBJ2-7 TRBD2 TRBV30 - CAWSLTSGHPYEQYF TGTGCCTGGAGTCTAACTAGCGGGCACCCCTACGAGCAGTACTTC
15 TRBJ2-5 TRBD2 TRBV7-7 - CASSLGLAGGETQYF TGTGCTAGCAGCTTAGGCTTAGCGGGAGGGGAGACCCAGTACTTC
15 TRBJ1-1 - TRBV19 - CASSIDPLTNTEAFF TGTGCCAGTAGTATAGACCCCCTGACGAACACTGAAGCTTTCTTT
14 TRBJ1-5 TRBD1 TRBV6-6 - CATGTVYSNQPQHF TGTGCCACCGGGACAGTTTATAGCAATCAGCCCCAGCATTTT
11 TRBJ1-1 - TRBV20-1 - CSAPFNTEAFF TGCAGTGCTCCCTTCAACACTGAAGCTTTCTTT
15 TRBJ1-5 - TRBV5-4 once CASSLGSDSNQPQHF TGTGCCAGCAGCTTGGGGTCGGATAGCAATCAGCCCCAGCATTTT
15 TRBJ2-1 - TRBV11-1 - CASSPPGALGNEQFF TGTGCCAGCAGCCCGCCGGGGGCTCTTGGGAATGAGCAGTTCTTC
12 TRBJ2-5 TRBD2 TRBV5-1 - CASSRGEETQYF TGCGCCAGCAGCCGGGGGGAGGAGACCCAGTACTTC
13 TRBJ1-1 - TRBV29-1 - CSAAYNSRTEAFF TGCAGCGCAGCCTACAATTCTAGGACTGAAGCTTTCTTT
19 TRBJ2-1 - TRBV21-1 - CASSKGGSSGRSSYNEQFF TGTGCCAGCAGCAAAGGGGGATCCAGCGGGCGGAGCTCCTACAATGAGCAGTTCTTC
12 TRBJ2-7 - TRBV5-6 - CASSFGLSEQYF TGTGCCAGCAGCTTCGGCCTCAGCGAGCAGTACTTC
13 TRBJ1-5 - TRBV27 once CASSFTSNQPQHF TGTGCCAGCAGTTTTACGAGCAATCAGCCCCAGCATTTT
13 TRBJ1-5 - TRBV18 few CASSPGRDQPQHF TGTGCCAGCTCACCAGGGAGGGACCAGCCCCAGCATTTT
15 TRBJ1-2 - TRBV7-2 - CASRRDILPNYGYTF TGTGCCAGCAGACGAGACATTCTCCCTAACTATGGCTACACCTTC
13 TRBJ1-5 - TRBV10-3 - CAISEGTGAPQHF TGTGCCATCAGTGAGGGTACCGGGGCGCCCCAGCATTTT
12 TRBJ2-3 - TRBV5-4 - CASSSVLDTQYF TGTGCCAGCAGCTCAGTCCTGGATACGCAGTATTTT
15 TRBJ1-2 TRBD1 TRBV7-8 few CASSRQGEGSYGYTF TGTGCCAGCAGCCGACAGGGGGAGGGGAGCTATGGCTACACCTTC
15 TRBJ2-3 - TRBV10-3 - CAISRLVGRADTQYF TGTGCCATCAGCCGACTAGTAGGGCGCGCAGATACGCAGTATTTT
15 TRBJ2-3 TRBD1 TRBV11-3 - CASNRGAKSTDTQYF TGTGCCAGCAACAGGGGGGCAAAAAGCACAGATACGCAGTATTTT
14 TRBJ2-7 TRBD1 TRBV7-9 - CASSLDRGRSEQYF TGTGCCAGCAGCTTGGACAGGGGGCGCAGCGAGCAGTACTTC
12 TRBJ2-2 - TRBV7-3 few CAIGRATGELFF TGTGCCATCGGGAGAGCAACCGGGGAGCTGTTTTTT
14 TRBJ2-2 - TRBV9 - CASRVKRNTGELFF TGTGCCAGCCGCGTAAAGCGAAACACCGGGGAGCTGTTTTTT
14 TRBJ2-2 - TRBV7-3 few CASRDRANTGELFF TGTGCCAGCCGGGACCGAGCGAACACCGGGGAGCTGTTTTTT
14 TRBJ2-1 - TRBV19 - CASSSLAGWNEQFF TGTGCCAGTAGCTCGCTTGCGGGGTGGAATGAGCAGTTCTTC
13 TRBJ2-5 TRBD1 TRBV13 - CASSSGGEETQYF TGTGCCAGCAGCTCAGGGGGTGAAGAGACCCAGTACTTC
16 TRBJ2-1 - TRBV10-3 - CAISDAGGKSYNEQFF TGTGCCATCAGTGACGCCGGCGGGAAGTCCTACAATGAGCAGTTCTTC